The 22 T cell receptor beta chains reported below all come from one sample, sequenced in a study of blood T cell repertoires in COVID-19. The method was immunoSEQ multiplex PCR; TCRdb's version includes in-frame clones alone and lacks a portion of them. The table has around 40,000 clones, over 70% seen once; the top ten hold 30% to 35%. Sequenced sample: peripheral blood. The receptors shown here come from an elderly woman with acute or convalescent COVID-19.

The rearrangement uses TRBV3-1 (or the pseudogene TRBV3-2) and TRBJ2-2, with 10 nucleotides matching TRBD2. The CDR3 has 17 residues. The trim removed 0 bases at V and 5 bases at J, leaving 6 bases unmatched. The V gene's germline CDR1 is LGHDT and CDR2 YNNKEL (reference sequence). CDR3 DNA sequence: TGTGCCAGCAGCCAAGAGGCTAGCGGGAGCGCGACCGGGGAGCTGTTTTTT. Residues: CASSQEASGSATGELFF.

This chain joins TRBV5-1 and TRBJ2-7; D perhaps matches TRBD1 (6 bases). Germline loops: CDR1 SGHRS, CDR2 YFSETQ. CDR3 length: 15 amino acids. V was cut by 4 bases and J by 0 bases, with 14 bases left in between. CDR3 bases: TGCGCCAGCAGCCCGACAGGCTGGGGCTCCTACGAGCAGTACTTC. Amino acid sequence: CASSPTGWGSYEQYF.

In its sample, this clone was seen a few times. This chain uses TRBV5-1 with TRBJ2-1, with 7 bases fitting TRBD2. This CDR3 is 16 amino acids long. Trimming cost V 4 bases and J 1 base; bases outside gene matches: 8. Germline V gene data show CDR1 as SGHRS and CDR2 as YFSETQ. CDR3 sequence (DNA): TGCGCCAGCAGCGGTGAGACTAGCAAGTCCTACAATGAGCAGTTCTTC. It codes for CASSGETSKSYNEQFF.

This clone was seen only a few times. The rearrangement uses TRBV7-9 and TRBJ2-1; D is unresolved. Trimming took off 4 bases at V and 0 bases at J, with 16 bases between the two ends. The germline V gene encodes CDR1 SEHNR and CDR2 FQNEAQ (reference sequence). The CDR3 runs to 17 residues. CDR3 nucleotide sequence: TGTGCCAGCAGCTCACCCACGTGGCGGTCCTCCTACAATGAGCAGTTCTTC. Protein product: CASSSPTWRSSYNEQFF.

This chain connects TRBV28 to TRBJ2-7; 7 nucleotides align to TRBD2. The length of the CDR3 is 13 residues. Trimming at V came to 6 bases and at J to 2 bases, leaving 4 bases not matched to a gene. CDR1 and CDR2 from the germline V gene are MDHEN and SYDVKM. The DNA of the CDR3 is TGTGCCAGCAGCTCGGGAGGCCCCTACGAGCAGTACTTC. It codes for CASSSGGPYEQYF. Full variable domain (rest looked up from reference TRBV28 and TRBJ2-7): DVKVTQSSRYLVKRTGEKVFLECVQDMDHENMFWYRQDPGLGLRLIYFSYDVKMKEKGDIPEGYSVSREKKERFSLILESASTNQTSMYLCASSSGGPYEQYFGPGTRLTVT.

The chain links TRBV10-3 to TRBJ2-2; 10 bases are shared with TRBD1. The CDR3 runs 16 residues. CDR1 ENHRY and CDR2 SYGVKD come from the germline V gene. J lost 4 bases, V lost 4 bases, and 6 bases had no gene match. In nucleotides, the CDR3 is TGTGCCATCAGTGGCCGGGACAGGGGCACCACCGGGGAGCTGTTTTTT. Its translation is CAISGRDRGTTGELFF.

This clone was counted a single time. The chain carries TRBV10-3 and TRBJ2-2, with 8 nucleotides matching TRBD1. After removal of 7 bases from V and 6 bases from J, the junction contained 7 bases not matched to a gene. CDR3 length: 14 residues. Germline V gives CDR1 ENHRY, CDR2 SYGVKD. CDR3: CAIKETGESGELFF. As DNA, the CDR3 is TGTGCCATCAAGGAGACAGGGGAATCCGGGGAGCTGTTTTTT.

About this clone: The sample holds other DNA sequences that translate to the same CDR3. The genes are TRBV4-3 and TRBJ1-2, with TRBD1 as a possible D gene (5 bases). Trimming stripped 0 bases from V and 7 bases from J, with 9 bases between. CDR3 length equals 13 residues. The germline CDR1 and CDR2 sequences are LGHNA and YSLEER. CDR3 protein: CASSQEGALGYTF. CDR3 bases: TGCGCCAGCAGCCAAGAAGGGGCTCTTGGCTACACCTTC.

This chain uses TRBV7-2 with TRBJ2-6, with D perhaps TRBD1 (5 bases). Per germline, CDR1 SGHTA and CDR2 FQGNSA. This CDR3 is 13 amino acids long. V was cut by 8 bases and J by 4 bases, with 9 bases left in between. This CDR3 is CASSWTGANVLTF. Written as DNA, the CDR3 is TGTGCCAGCTCCTGGACAGGGGCCAACGTCCTGACTTTC.

J is TRBJ1-5 and V is TRBV5-5; 9 nucleotides line up with TRBD1. This CDR3 comprises 17 residues. Trimming took 2 bases from V and 2 from J; bases not matched to a gene: 8. Germline values: CDR1 SGHKS, CDR2 YYEKEE (reference sequence). CDR3 nucleotides: TGTGCCAGCAGCTTCACAGGGGGCAGATCGGGCAATCAGCCCCAGCATTTT. Translation: CASSFTGGRSGNQPQHF.

This clone was observed a handful of times. J is TRBJ1-2 and V is TRBV15; 9 bases are a match to TRBD1. The CDR3 has 16 amino acids. The trim removed 0 bases at V and 8 bases at J, leaving 10 bases unmatched. Germline V CDR1 and CDR2: LNHNV, YYDKDF (reference sequence). The CDR3 DNA follows: TGTGCCACCAGCAGAGACCAGGGTCGGACAGGGGACGGCTACACCTTC. It yields the protein CATSRDQGRTGDGYTF.

The sample holds a few counts of this clone. The V gene is TRBV25-1, the J gene TRBJ2-2; 13 bases agree with TRBD2. Unmatched junction bases numbered 7, after V lost 3 bases and J lost 3 bases. CDR3 size: 18 residues. The germline V gene encodes CDR1 MGHDK and CDR2 SYGVNS. Here the CDR3 DNA reads TGTGCCAGCAGTGATTTACCGGGACTAGCGGGGTACACCGGGGAGCTGTTTTTT. Its protein is CASSDLPGLAGYTGELFF.

The chain recombines TRBV15 with TRBJ2-3, with D unresolved. V lost 5 bases to trimming and J lost 2 bases, with 8 bases between them. The CDR3 covers 13 residues. Germline CDR1 is LNHNV and CDR2 is YYDKDF (reference sequence). In DNA, the CDR3 is TGTGCCACCAGCGCGATAGCCACAGATACGCAGTATTTT. It yields the protein CATSAIATDTQYF.

This clone appeared once. V usage is TRBV2 and J usage is TRBJ2-1; 9 bases align to TRBD1. Trimming cost V 4 bases and J 2 bases; bases outside gene matches: 6. Germline assignment: CDR1 SNHLY and CDR2 FYNNEI. The CDR3 contains 16 residues. The chain's CDR3 is CASSGSGTGTYNEQFF. The DNA for the CDR3 is TGTGCCAGCAGTGGGAGCGGGACAGGGACCTACAATGAGCAGTTCTTC.

This clone was seen just once. The CDR3 here is CASSQGPGLAGEGQYF. The CDR3 nucleotides are TGTGCCAGCAGCCAAGGGCCGGGACTAGCAGGAGAAGGGCAGTACTTC. The gene calls are TRBV3-1 (or the pseudogene TRBV3-2) and TRBJ2-7; 9 bases align to TRBD2. CDR1 is LGHDT, CDR2 YNNKEL, per germline (reference sequence). CDR3 length: 16 residues. V was pared by 1 base and J by 9 bases, with 13 bases of the junction left unmatched.

The chain is built from TRBV19 and TRBJ2-2, with D possibly TRBD1 on 5 matching bases. The length of the CDR3 is 12 residues. The germline CDR1 and CDR2 sequences are LNHDA and SQIVND (reference sequence). V lost 2 bases and J 7 bases, leaving 5 bases between the germline ends. CDR3 sequence (DNA): TGTGCCAGTAGTATAAGGGGCGGGGAGCTGTTTTTT. This encodes CASSIRGGELFF. Full variable domain (rest looked up from reference TRBV19 and TRBJ2-2): DGGITQSPKYLFRKEGQNVTLSCEQNLNHDAMYWYRQDPGQGLRLIYYSQIVNDFQKGDIAEGYSVSREKKESFPLTVTSAQKNPTAFYLCASSIRGGELFFGEGSRLTVL.

Comment on this clone: A read error may account for a junction end that differs from germline. J is TRBJ2-1 and V is TRBV5-5; D possibly corresponds to TRBD2 (6 bases). Per germline, CDR1 SGHKS and CDR2 YYEKEE (reference sequence). The CDR3 consists of 15 residues. The CDR3 nucleotides read TGTGCCAGCAGTTTGGACGGGAGCTCCTACAATGAGCAGTTCTTC. Translating gives CASSLDGSSYNEQFF.

This clone was seen once. The chain uses TRBV6-5 and TRBJ2-7, with D maybe TRBD2 (5 bases). CDR3 size: 12 residues. Trimming left V 4 bases short and J 4 bases short, with 8 bases between. Germline CDR1 reads MNHEY; CDR2 reads SVGAGI. The CDR3 DNA sequence: TGTGCCAGCAGTTCGACTATTTACGAGCAGTACTTC. As protein: CASSSTIYEQYF.

V usage is TRBV27 and J usage is TRBJ2-5; TRBD1 matches at 9 bases. Germline V lookup: CDR1 MNHEY, CDR2 SMNVEV (reference sequence). There are 14 residues in the CDR3. J gave up 1 base and V 9 bases, and 6 bases lay outside the gene matches. The CDR3 loop is CARGETGGQETQYF. The CDR3 DNA reads as TGTGCCAGAGGGGAGACAGGGGGCCAAGAGACCCAGTACTTC.

The chain carries TRBV19 and TRBJ1-4, with D perhaps TRBD1 (5 bases). Germline lookup yields CDR1 LNHDA and CDR2 SQIVND (reference sequence). V gave up 9 bases and J gave up 0 bases, with 11 bases separating them. The CDR3 loop spans 14 amino acids. DNA for the CDR3: TGTGCCAGCTCCGGGGGGGCAACTAATGAAAAACTGTTTTTT. It encodes CASSGGATNEKLFF.

The V call is TRBV19, the J call TRBJ1-5; 8 bases align to TRBD1. Germline loops: CDR1 LNHDA, CDR2 SQIVND (reference sequence). This CDR3 contains 14 residues. V lost 7 bases to trimming and J lost 6 bases; unmatched junction nucleotides: 8. CDR3 coding DNA: TGTGCCAGTACTGGGCCAGGGGGCGTTCAGCCCCAGCATTTT. Amino acids: CASTGPGGVQPQHF.

The J gene is TRBJ2-3, the V gene TRBV30; 8 bases are shared with TRBD1. The V gene end was trimmed by 5 bases and the J gene end by 5 bases; junction bases not matched to a gene: 3. The CDR3 extends over 12 amino acids. CDR1 is GTSNPN, CDR2 SVGIG, per germline (reference sequence). The CDR3 sequence: CAWAGQGDTQYF. The CDR3 DNA is TGTGCCTGGGCCGGACAGGGAGATACGCAGTATTTT.